The entry that follows covers one TCR beta chain sequence. Its specificity is unknown. This CDR3 is built from 16 residues. V dropped 5 bases and J dropped 1 base, with 21 bases sitting between them. CDR1 is SQVTM, CDR2 ANQGSEA, per germline. The assay was immunoSEQ multiplex PCR, and TCRdb's table has in-frame clones only and misses some. The table includes tens of thousands of clones, roughly 87% detected once. The sample originates from a study of OX40 agonist ivuxolimab in advanced cancers. Across the whole study: Partial responses, seen in three patients, involved one hepatocellular carcinoma and two cutaneous melanomas. Notes on the study in general: Near-lowest levels of clonal expansion characterized partial responders at 0.1-3.0 mg/kg. There were also nonresponders showing low normalized T-cell clonal expansion. Average numbers of expanded clones were greater in CD8+ T cells than in CD4+.

The J gene is TRBJ2-7, the V gene TRBV29-1; D gene unclear. The origin of this receptor is an adult with an advanced solid tumor such as melanoma, head and neck, liver or kidney cancer. The sample was CD4+ or CD8+ T cells sorted from blood, taken in a trial of the OX40 agonist ivuxolimab. CDR3 sequence: CSVTPITGDRSYEQYF. In DNA, the CDR3 is TGCAGCGTTACCCCCATTACTGGGGATCGGTCCTACGAGCAGTACTTC.